This T cell receptor (beta chain) was sequenced during a study of blood T cell repertoires in COVID-19. The junction had 6 bases not matched to a gene; V was cut back by 1 base and J by 5 bases. In germline, CDR1 is SGHVS, CDR2 FNYEAQ. The CDR3 runs 16 residues. Produced via immunoSEQ multiplex PCR; TCRdb's table is partial and in-frame only. The sample lists about 150,000 clones, under 95% occurring once. The chain joins TRBV7-6 to TRBJ2-2; 8 bases are shared with TRBD2. Sequences were obtained from peripheral blood. This sequence was found in a man aged 45 to 65 with acute or convalescent COVID-19. CDR3 region: CASSLEAGEATGELFF. The CDR3 coding sequence is TGTGCCAGCAGCTTAGAAGCGGGAGAGGCGACCGGGGAGCTGTTTTTT.